This TCR beta chain was sequenced for a study of T-cell memory formation after mild COVID-19. Broader study findings: A balance of CD4 and CD8 characterized clones contracting day 15 to 85, whereas later expanders leaned CD4+.

Constant-segment-primed 5'RACE gave TCR alpha and TCR beta cDNA libraries with sample barcodes and UMIs. TCRdb redid the calling of the 5' RACE reads with MiXCR, one entry per CDR3 protein. The sample has about 84,000 distinct CDR3 sequences; roughly 13% are singletons. This clonotype occurred a few times. Its antigen remains unknown. Sequencing was performed on PBMCs or a T cell subset sorted from them (not recorded which). The sequence was collected from an adult woman who had mild COVID-19 (a few samples of this study predate the infection). Cell type and time point are not known.

The CDR3 loop reads CASSFFGGGPYEQYF. CDR3 sequence (DNA): TGTGCCAGCAGCTTTTTTGGCGGGGGACCTTACGAGCAGTACTTC. This rearrangement joins TRBV7-9 to TRBJ2-7; TRBD2 matches 7 bases. In germline, CDR1 is SEHNR, CDR2 FQNEAQ (reference sequence). The CDR3 extends over 15 amino acids. Trimming took 3 bases from V and 4 from J; bases not matched to a gene: 9.